The 14 T cell receptor beta chains below all came from one sample that was sequenced in a study of blood T cell repertoires in COVID-19. Generated by immunoSEQ multiplex PCR, the TCRdb table keeps only in-frame clones and is missing some. This table holds a few hundred thousand clones, over 85% found once. Sequenced: peripheral blood. The receptor source for this set is a woman aged 55-69 years with COVID-19, enrolled during active disease.

This chain joins TRBV5-4 and TRBJ1-6; D gene ambiguous. The V gene lost 2 bases and the J gene lost 0 bases, with 6 bases spanning the gap. In germline, CDR1 is SGHNT, CDR2 YYREEE (reference sequence). The length of the CDR3 is 15 residues. The CDR3 here is CASSLESSYNSPLHF. The CDR3 nucleotides are TGTGCCAGCAGCTTAGAGAGCTCCTATAATTCACCCCTCCACTTT.

The chain employs TRBV14 and TRBJ2-7; TRBD1 matches 7 bases. The length of the CDR3 is 12 residues. The ends lost 3 bases at V and 9 bases at J; junction bases unmatched: 5. CDR1 and CDR2 from the germline V gene are SGHDN and FVKESK. The CDR3 sequence: CASSQTGPGQYF. In DNA, the CDR3 is TGTGCCAGCAGCCAGACAGGGCCCGGGCAGTACTTC.

The chain employs TRBV6-5 and TRBJ1-1; D gene uncertain. Deletions cut 0 bases from V and 2 bases from J, with 13 bases between. CDR1 and CDR2 (germline): MNHEY, SVGAGI. The CDR3 is made up of 16 amino acids. CDR3 sequence (DNA): TGTGCCAGCAGTTACTCTTTAGGAGTCCCTAACACTGAAGCTTTCTTT. The encoded protein is CASSYSLGVPNTEAFF.

The chain uses TRBV28 and TRBJ1-5, with TRBD1 matching over 9 bases. This CDR3 is built from 17 residues. V gave up 3 bases and J gave up 5 bases; unmatched junction bases: 11. From germline, CDR1 is MDHEN and CDR2 SYDVKM. CDR3 DNA: TGTGCCAGCAGTTTGTCCGGGACAGGGTCTCCCTATCAGCCCCAGCATTTT. This codes for CASSLSGTGSPYQPQHF.

This rearrangement joins TRBV5-1 to TRBJ2-7; TRBD1 aligns across 7 bases. Per germline, CDR1 SGHRS and CDR2 YFSETQ. This CDR3 is built from 13 residues. Trimming at V came to 3 bases and at J to 4 bases, leaving 4 bases not matched to a gene. The CDR3 DNA reads as TGCGCCAGCAGCTCACAGGGGACGTACGAGCAGTACTTC. Its protein is CASSSQGTYEQYF.

This clone was detected once. The rearrangement uses TRBV6-5 and TRBJ2-3; maybe TRBD2 (6 bases). V lost 7 bases and J 0 bases, leaving 11 bases between the germline ends. The germline CDR1 and CDR2 sequences are MNHEY and SVGAGI. This CDR3 region has 14 residues. CDR3 protein: CASKAGPSTDTQYF. The CDR3 DNA reads as TGTGCCAGCAAGGCGGGGCCTAGCACAGATACGCAGTATTTT.

In DNA, the CDR3 is TGTGCCAGCAGCCAAGGACAGACTAATCAGCCCCAGCATTTT. As protein: CASSQGQTNQPQHF. The rearrangement joins TRBV4-2 to TRBJ1-5; tentatively, D is TRBD1 (5 bases). Trimming shortened V by 1 base and J by 4 bases, and 8 bases separated the two germline ends. The CDR3 has 14 amino acids. Germline CDR1 and CDR2: LGHNA and YNFKEQ.

The chain combines TRBV3-1 (or the pseudogene TRBV3-2) with TRBJ1-6; D gene unclear. The length of the CDR3 is 15 residues. Germline V gene data show CDR1 as LGHDT and CDR2 as YNNKEL (reference sequence). Trimming stripped 4 bases from V and 7 bases from J, with 14 bases between. CDR3 in amino acids: CASSPSRGKNSPLHF. CDR3 sequence (DNA): TGTGCCAGCAGCCCCTCACGAGGAAAGAATTCACCCCTCCACTTT.

V and J are TRBV3-1 (or the pseudogene TRBV3-2) and TRBJ2-7, with D possibly matching TRBD1 (6 bases). The CDR3 is made up of 14 amino acids. Trimming cost V 4 bases and J 7 bases, with 17 bases left between them. Germline CDR1 is LGHDT and CDR2 is YNNKEL (reference sequence). CDR3 bases: TGTGCCAGCAGCCTCAGAGCGACAGGATGGGAGCAGTACTTC. Protein product: CASSLRATGWEQYF.

J is TRBJ1-6 and V is TRBV25-1, with 8 positions matching TRBD1. Trimming took 4 bases from V and 8 from J; bases not matched to a gene: 4. The CDR3 covers 14 residues. Germline assignment: CDR1 MGHDK and CDR2 SYGVNS. The CDR3 DNA sequence: TGTGCCAGCAGTGGAACAGGGGGGGATTCACCCCTCCACTTT. Translation gives CASSGTGGDSPLHF.

Of note for this clone: The same CDR3 is also encoded by other DNA sequences in this sample. CDR3 sequence (DNA): TGTGCCAGCAGTTACTCGGGCGGGAGCACAGATACGCAGTATTTT. This encodes CASSYSGGSTDTQYF. The chain couples TRBV6-5 to TRBJ2-3; possibly TRBD2 for D (5 bases). This CDR3 region has 15 residues. The germline V gene encodes CDR1 MNHEY and CDR2 SVGAGI. V was pared by 0 bases and J by 0 bases, with 7 bases between.

The chain has TRBV19 and TRBJ2-3; 13 bases line up with TRBD2. Germline V gives CDR1 LNHDA, CDR2 SQIVND (reference sequence). The length of the CDR3 is 16 residues. Trimming took 5 bases from V and 1 from J; bases not matched to a gene: 3. The CDR3 nucleotides read TGTGCCAGTAGTGGAACTAGCGGGGGGGGCACAGATACGCAGTATTTT. Translating gives CASSGTSGGGTDTQYF. The whole variable domain, remainder taken from reference TRBV19 and TRBJ2-3, is DGGITQSPKYLFRKEGQNVTLSCEQNLNHDAMYWYRQDPGQGLRLIYYSQIVNDFQKGDIAEGYSVSREKKESFPLTVTSAQKNPTAFYLCASSGTSGGGTDTQYFGPGTRLTVL.

J is TRBJ1-1 and V is TRBV21-1. TRBV21-1 represents a pseudogene. The CDR3 sequence is 13 residues long. This CDR3 is CASSPDGGWGAFF. CDR3 sequence (DNA): TGTGCCAGCAGCCCCGACGGAGGATGGGGAGCTTTCTTT.

This clone occurred once. The chain has TRBV7-9 and TRBJ2-5; weak D call: TRBD2 (6 bases). The V end was cut by 5 bases, the J end by 7 bases, with 20 bases between. The CDR3 is 15 amino acids. CDR1 is SEHNR, CDR2 FQNEAQ, per germline (reference sequence). The DNA of the CDR3 is TGTGCCAGCAGCCAAGAAGCCGGGACTGCGGGGACCCAGTACTTC. It encodes CASSQEAGTAGTQYF.